Following are 12 T cell receptor beta chains from one sample sequenced in a study of beta chain features in type 1 diabetes. Whole-study findings and limits: A moderate, significant TCRB CDR3 shortening appeared in type 1 diabetes across four CD4+ subsets.

These TCRs are of unknown antigen specificity. What was sequenced were expressed TCRB transcripts, since all of the isolated RNA had been reverse transcribed. Repertoires were generated with immunoSEQ multiplex PCR, while TCRdb's copy carries only in-frame clones and drops some. The sample records hundreds of thousands of clones, about 15% being singletons. What was sequenced was naive CD4+ T cells from blood. These receptors were taken from a young man with type 1 diabetes.

The rearrangement links TRBV9 to TRBJ2-3; possible D gene TRBD2, 8 bases. Trimming shortened V by 0 bases and J by 4 bases, and 12 bases separated the two germline ends. Germline V gene lookup returns CDR1 SGDLS and CDR2 YYNGEE. The CDR3 extends over 15 amino acids. CDR3 bases: TGTGCCAGCAGCGTAGATAGCGGGACAGCAGATACGCAGTATTTT. Its protein product is CASSVDSGTADTQYF.

This clone was recorded a few times. This chain connects TRBV6-6 to TRBJ1-6; 8 positions match TRBD1. CDR3 size: 15 residues. The germline V gene has CDR1 MNHNY and CDR2 SVGAGI (reference sequence). The ends lost 2 bases at V and 7 bases at J; junction bases unmatched: 4. The CDR3 reads CASSYRQGRNSPLHF. CDR3 sequence (DNA): TGTGCCAGCAGTTACCGACAGGGGAGGAATTCACCCCTCCACTTT.

The chain joins TRBV7-9 to TRBJ1-1; 7 bases fit TRBD1. The germline V gene encodes CDR1 SEHNR and CDR2 FQNEAQ (reference sequence). V dropped 5 bases and J dropped 1; count of bases not matched to a gene: 4. This CDR3 region has 14 residues. The CDR3 sequence is CASSPGTANTEAFF. Written as DNA, the CDR3 is TGTGCCAGCAGCCCCGGGACAGCGAACACTGAAGCTTTCTTT.

The chain has TRBV19 and TRBJ2-2, with 7 bases identical to TRBD1. This CDR3 region has 13 residues. V lost 6 bases and J lost 6; bases outside the gene matches: 4. Looked up from germline, CDR1 is LNHDA and CDR2 is SQIVND (reference sequence). The CDR3, as DNA: TGTGCCAGTAGGATTCAGGGGGCCGGGGAGCTGTTTTTT. Its translation is CASRIQGAGELFF.

This clone was seen only a few times. This chain links TRBV30 with TRBJ2-4; D perhaps matches TRBD1 (5 bases). Germline V gene lookup returns CDR1 GTSNPN and CDR2 SVGIG (reference sequence). V was shortened by 3 bases and J by 0 bases, with 12 bases between the two germline ends. The CDR3 is 15 amino acids. The CDR3 protein is CAWRGQALAKNIQYF. CDR3 DNA sequence: TGTGCCTGGAGGGGGCAGGCCCTAGCCAAAAACATTCAGTACTTC. Together with reference TRBV30 and TRBJ2-4, the CDR3 gives the full variable domain: SQTIHQWPATLVQPVGSPLSLECTVEGTSNPNLYWYRQAAGRGLQLLFYSVGIGQISSEVPQNLSASRPQDRQFILSSKKLLLSDSGFYLCAWRGQALAKNIQYFGAGTRLSVL.

The V gene is TRBV30, the J gene TRBJ2-4, with a tentative D call TRBD1 (6 bases). Germline CDR1 reads GTSNPN; CDR2 reads SVGIG (reference sequence). The CDR3 loop spans 14 amino acids. V was cut by 0 bases and J by 2 bases, with 8 bases left in between. The CDR3: CAWSVGTSKNIQYF. CDR3 bases: TGTGCCTGGAGTGTCGGGACATCCAAAAACATTCAGTACTTC.

The genes are TRBV27 and TRBJ1-1; maybe TRBD1 (6 bases). CDR1 and CDR2 from the germline V gene are MNHEY and SMNVEV (reference sequence). V lost 3 bases to trimming and J lost 8 bases, with 13 bases between them. This CDR3 is 13 amino acids long. CDR3 loop: CASSFLQGTEAFF. In DNA form, the CDR3 reads TGTGCCAGCAGTTTTCTACAGGGCACAGAAGCTTTCTTT.

V gene TRBV6-5 combines with J gene TRBJ2-7; 7 positions agree with TRBD1. The CDR3 is 16 amino acids. CDR1 is MNHEY and CDR2 is SVGAGI in the germline V gene. The V segment lost 0 bases and the J segment 2 bases; nucleotides outside the gene matches: 7. The CDR3 DNA reads TGTGCCAGCAGTTACTCGATAAACAGGGGCCCCTACGAGCAGTACTTC. Translated, it gives CASSYSINRGPYEQYF.

This clone showed up just a few times. The V gene is TRBV11-1, the J gene TRBJ2-1; 9 bases are shared with TRBD2. CDR1 and CDR2 from the germline V gene are SGHAT and FQDESV (reference sequence). The CDR3 spans 15 residues. Trimming at V came to 1 base and at J to 7 bases, leaving 5 bases not matched to a gene. CDR3 nucleotide sequence: TGTGCCAGCAGCTTAGTCGTCCTAGCGGGGAATGAGCAGTTCTTC. Its translation is CASSLVVLAGNEQFF.

The chain uses TRBV6-5 and TRBJ2-2, with 7 nucleotides matching TRBD2. V lost 7 bases, J lost 1 base, and 6 bases stayed unmatched. The CDR3 loop spans 15 amino acids. Germline lookup yields CDR1 MNHEY and CDR2 SVGAGI. The CDR3 region is CASTGRQLNTGELFF. As DNA, the CDR3 is TGTGCCAGCACCGGGAGGCAGCTGAACACCGGGGAGCTGTTTTTT.

This clone was seen more than once but under ten times. This chain connects TRBV29-1 to TRBJ2-3; 7 nucleotides line up with TRBD1. V dropped 6 bases and J dropped 0; count of bases not matched to a gene: 12. Germline V gene data show CDR1 as SQVTM and CDR2 as ANQGSEA. This CDR3 has 16 residues. The DNA of the CDR3 is TGCAGCGTCCGACGGGGACAGAAAACTAGCACAGATACGCAGTATTTT. This sequence encodes CSVRRGQKTSTDTQYF.

CDR3 DNA sequence: TGTGCCAGCAGCTTAGCAGGGAGATCCTACGAGCAGTACTTC. Amino acids: CASSLAGRSYEQYF. This chain connects TRBV7-8 to TRBJ2-7; D is possibly TRBD2 (5 bases). This CDR3 has 14 residues. Germline V gene lookup returns CDR1 SGHVS and CDR2 FQNEAQ. V dropped 0 bases and J dropped 1 base, with 7 bases sitting between them.